This T cell receptor (beta chain) was obtained from a study of blood T cell repertoires in COVID-19. Study overall: PBMCs, B-cell-depleted T cells, or T cells provided the cDNA or gDNA that made up the material.

Authors' methods: Nucleated cell number was recorded as an estimate derived from reference gene primer amplification. Profiling relied on immunoSEQ multiplex PCR, and the TCRdb table lists in-frame clones only, not all of them. D and trimming were read from the DNA, whereas the V and J calls and clone size are those reported in that table. The sample includes a few hundred thousand clones, around 84% seen only once; the top ten take around 4.1%. Individuals aged about 18 to 100 years were recruited from about two dozen US areas. Clinical history reported by participants formed the basis on which cohorts were assigned. CDR3 length equals 15 residues. Deletions cut 0 bases from V and 4 bases from J, with 13 bases between. In germline, CDR1 is MGHRA, CDR2 YSYEKL.

This sequence originates from a man aged 25-40 years with acute COVID-19. Sequencing used PBMCs or T cells enriched from blood (not recorded which). J is TRBJ2-7 and V is TRBV4-1; D is uncertain. CDR3 DNA sequence: TGCGCCAGCAGCCAAGATCCCGCGCCCATATACGAGCAGTACGTC. As protein: CASSQDPAPIYEQYV.